Presented here are 29 T cell receptor beta chains from one specimen sequenced in a study of blood T cell repertoires in COVID-19. Using immunoSEQ multiplex PCR, the repertoire was profiled, and TCRdb retains in-frame clones only, with some absent. The top ten clones hold around 7.7% of a sample with 200,000 to 250,000 clones, around 80% of them seen once. Sequencing input: peripheral blood. The receptors were gathered from a woman aged 70-85 years with acute or convalescent COVID-19.

The CDR3 coding sequence is TGTGCCAGCTCGACAGGGTTGGACACTGAAGCTTTCTTT. As protein: CASSTGLDTEAFF. The chain employs TRBV18 and TRBJ1-1; 7 nucleotides align to TRBD1. The CDR3 runs to 13 residues. In germline, CDR1 is KGHSH, CDR2 LQKENI. V dropped 6 bases and J dropped 3; count of bases not matched to a gene: 4.

The genes are TRBV18 and TRBJ1-5; 7 nucleotides line up with TRBD1. Germline loops: CDR1 KGHSH, CDR2 LQKENI. CDR3 length: 19 residues. With 2 bases clipped from V and 1 base from J, the junction kept 14 bases outside the gene matches. Here the CDR3 reads CASSPRGRSGTGSNQPQHF. The CDR3 DNA reads TGTGCCAGCTCACCAAGGGGGCGTAGTGGGACCGGAAGCAATCAGCCCCAGCATTTT.

This clone was counted between two and nine times. The CDR3 DNA sequence: TGCGCCAGCAGCCGGACAGGGAAGAACACTGAAGCTTTCTTT. It codes for CASSRTGKNTEAFF. The chain combines TRBV5-1 with TRBJ1-1; TRBD1 matches at 8 bases. The V and J ends lost 4 bases and 1 base, in that order; junction bases with no gene match: 3. The CDR3 spans 14 residues. The germline V gene has CDR1 SGHRS and CDR2 YFSETQ.

The CDR3 nucleotides read TGTGCCACCCGGTTACAGGGGCCTCGGACACCCCTCCACTTT. This translates into CATRLQGPRTPLHF. The genes are TRBV15 and TRBJ1-6; 7 positions agree with TRBD1. The V segment lost 8 bases and the J segment 11 bases; nucleotides outside the gene matches: 12. CDR1 LNHNV and CDR2 YYDKDF come from the germline V gene (reference sequence). This CDR3 has 14 residues.

CDR3 in amino acids: CASSPSGGTEAFF. The CDR3 DNA reads TGTGCCAGCTCACCATCGGGAGGCACTGAAGCTTTCTTT. The V call is TRBV18, the J call TRBJ1-1, with D unclear. Germline V gene data show CDR1 as KGHSH and CDR2 as LQKENI. Trimming took off 2 bases at V and 4 bases at J, with 8 bases between the two ends. The CDR3 spans 13 residues.

Concerning this clone: Other nucleotide sequences in the sample specify the same CDR3. The chain links TRBV3-1 (or the pseudogene TRBV3-2) to TRBJ1-2; 11 bases map to TRBD1. CDR3 length: 13 amino acids. The germline CDR1 and CDR2 sequences are LGHDT and YNNKEL (reference sequence). V shed 2 bases, J shed 11 bases, and the junction held 4 bases outside the gene matches. The CDR3 region has the DNA TGTGCCAGCAGCCAACGGGACAGGGGGGGATACACCTTC. It is translated as CASSQRDRGGYTF.

The chain is built from TRBV14 and TRBJ2-2; 9 nucleotides align to TRBD1. The V segment lost 4 bases and the J segment 6 bases; nucleotides outside the gene matches: 0. The CDR3 extends over 13 amino acids. Germline CDR1 reads SGHDN; CDR2 reads FVKESK. CDR3 DNA sequence: TGTGCCAGCAGCCGACAGGGGGCCGGGGAGCTGTTTTTT. Translating gives CASSRQGAGELFF.

The sample holds a few counts of this clone. The V and J genes are TRBV4-3 and TRBJ2-7; TRBD2 is a possible D gene (5 bases). This CDR3 spans 13 amino acids. CDR1 and CDR2 (germline): LGHNA, YSLEER. The V gene lost 1 base and the J gene lost 6 bases, with 10 bases spanning the gap. CDR3 nucleotide sequence: TGCGCCAGCAGCCAAGTAGCGCGGTCCGAGCAGTACTTC. This translates into CASSQVARSEQYF.

With respect to this clone: Other DNA sequences within the sample encode an identical CDR3. V gene TRBV15 combines with J gene TRBJ2-7; D is uncertain. Germline V lookup: CDR1 LNHNV, CDR2 YYDKDF (reference sequence). V was shortened by 0 bases and J by 3 bases, with 6 bases between the two germline ends. CDR3 length equals 13 residues. DNA for the CDR3: TGTGCCACCAGCAGAGATCGCGGCTACGAGCAGTACTTC. This encodes CATSRDRGYEQYF.

The rearrangement links TRBV4-3 to TRBJ1-2, with a weak D call TRBD1 (5 bases). V gave up 0 bases and J gave up 5 bases, with 10 bases separating them. The CDR3 contains 14 residues. CDR1 LGHNA and CDR2 YSLEER come from the germline V gene. The CDR3 DNA reads TGCGCCAGCAGCCAAGATGGGGGAGGGTATGGCTACACCTTC. This translates into CASSQDGGGYGYTF.

V is TRBV3-1 (or the pseudogene TRBV3-2) and J is TRBJ2-3; 8 bases match TRBD2. Germline CDR1 and CDR2: LGHDT and YNNKEL (reference sequence). J lost 3 bases, V lost 1 base, and 6 bases had no gene match. The CDR3 totals 16 residues. The CDR3 is CASSQAGPGGTDTQYF. CDR3 bases: TGTGCCAGCAGCCAAGCCGGCCCGGGGGGGACAGATACGCAGTATTTT.

This sequence joins TRBV2 and TRBJ2-2, with D tentatively TRBD1 (6 bases). The ends were cut back, 6 bases at V and 5 bases at J, with 13 bases in the middle. The length of the CDR3 is 14 residues. In germline, CDR1 is SNHLY, CDR2 FYNNEI. The chain's CDR3 is CASRGQTRTGELFF. CDR3 in DNA: TGTGCCAGCAGGGGACAAACCCGTACCGGGGAGCTGTTTTTT.

In the case of this clone: This same CDR3 is encoded by further DNA sequences in the sample. J is TRBJ2-7 and V is TRBV3-1 (or the pseudogene TRBV3-2); D gene ambiguous. V was shortened by 3 bases and J by 0 bases, with 9 bases between the two germline ends. From germline, CDR1 is LGHDT and CDR2 YNNKEL (reference sequence). This CDR3 region has 14 residues. CDR3 residues: CASSQARSSYEQYF. The CDR3 nucleotides are TGTGCCAGCAGCCAGGCCCGCTCCTCCTACGAGCAGTACTTC.

V is TRBV6-5 and J is TRBJ1-6; possibly TRBD1 for D (6 bases). Germline loops: CDR1 MNHEY, CDR2 SVGAGI. Trimming removed 6 bases from V and 7 bases from J, with 10 bases in between. This CDR3 comprises 13 residues. The CDR3 DNA sequence: TGTGCCAGCAGGGACAGATTGAATTCACCCCTCCACTTT. It yields the protein CASRDRLNSPLHF.

The chain uses TRBV7-9 and TRBJ2-7, with 7 bases fitting TRBD1. CDR1 and CDR2 (germline): SEHNR, FQNEAQ (reference sequence). The CDR3 has 17 residues. The V and J ends lost 5 bases and 1 base, in that order; junction bases with no gene match: 14. In DNA form, the CDR3 reads TGTGCCAGCAGCCTCGATAGACAGGGTGATTTATCCTACGAGCAGTACGTC. As protein: CASSLDRQGDLSYEQYV.

The CDR3 nucleotides are TGTGCCAGTACCAATACAGGGGGCGCAGATACGCAGTATTTT. Residues: CASTNTGGADTQYF. V gene TRBV19 combines with J gene TRBJ2-3; 9 nucleotides match TRBD1. The CDR3 has 14 amino acids. Trimming took 7 bases from V and 4 from J; bases not matched to a gene: 6. Germline values: CDR1 LNHDA, CDR2 SQIVND (reference sequence).

The chain employs TRBV7-2 and TRBJ2-3, with D possibly TRBD2 on 6 matching bases. Germline V gene lookup returns CDR1 SGHTA and CDR2 FQGNSA. CDR3 length: 16 residues. V lost 5 bases and J 0 bases, leaving 15 bases between the germline ends. CDR3: CASSLNGRGSTDTQYF. Here the CDR3 DNA reads TGTGCCAGCAGCCTTAACGGGCGGGGTAGCACAGATACGCAGTATTTT.

V usage is TRBV18 and J usage is TRBJ2-5; 12 bases agree with TRBD2. Germline assignment: CDR1 KGHSH and CDR2 LQKENI. CDR3 length: 16 residues. Losses at the gene ends were 3 bases for V and 3 bases for J; bases not matched to a gene: 5. The CDR3, as DNA: TGTGCCAGCTCACCGACTAGCGGGGGATACGAAGAGACCCAGTACTTC. It is translated as CASSPTSGGYEETQYF.

The J gene is TRBJ2-7, the V gene TRBV5-1, with 10 nucleotides matching TRBD2. The length of the CDR3 is 16 residues. Germline CDR1 is SGHRS and CDR2 is YFSETQ. J lost 6 bases, V lost 4 bases, and 13 bases had no gene match. CDR3 sequence: CASSQDQAGGPSEQYF. The CDR3 bases are TGCGCCAGCAGCCAAGACCAAGCGGGGGGGCCGAGCGAGCAGTACTTC.

The chain is built from TRBV19 and TRBJ1-2, with D unresolved. V was pared by 6 bases and J by 1 base, with 9 bases between. This CDR3 has 13 residues. CDR1 and CDR2 from the germline V gene are LNHDA and SQIVND (reference sequence). In DNA, the CDR3 is TGTGCCAGTAGGGTCGGGATTAACTATGGCTACACCTTC. This translates into CASRVGINYGYTF.

This clone was detected only a few times. The chain joins TRBV5-8 to TRBJ1-6; D is possibly TRBD1 (6 bases). V was shortened by 2 bases and J by 10 bases, with 22 bases between the two germline ends. The CDR3 spans 17 residues. Germline values: CDR1 SGHTS, CDR2 YDEGEE. CDR3 nucleotides: TGTGCCAGCAGCTTATTGAATTCCGGGGGCGGGGGATCACCCCTCCACTTT. Translation gives CASSLLNSGGGGSPLHF.

This clone was detected only a few times. V gene TRBV12-3 or TRBV12-4 combines with J gene TRBJ1-5, with a weak D call TRBD1 (6 bases). The CDR3 sequence is 13 residues long. V was clipped by 7 bases and J by 4 bases, with 11 bases between them. CDR3 amino acids: CASTGQGNQPQHF. The CDR3 bases are TGTGCCAGCACAGGGCAGGGGAATCAGCCCCAGCATTTT.

The rearrangement joins TRBV6-5 to TRBJ2-2; D is undetermined. Trimming stripped 6 bases from V and 1 base from J, with 9 bases between. In germline, CDR1 is MNHEY, CDR2 SVGAGI. The CDR3 has 14 residues. CDR3 in amino acids: CASRPGLNTGELFF. The CDR3 bases are TGTGCCAGCAGACCGGGTCTGAACACCGGGGAGCTGTTTTTT.

The chain combines TRBV18 with TRBJ1-2, with D unresolved. V was clipped by 2 bases and J by 7 bases, with 11 bases between them. The CDR3 is 13 amino acids. The germline V gene encodes CDR1 KGHSH and CDR2 LQKENI. DNA of the CDR3: TGTGCCAGCTCACCAGAGAGGGAGGGTGGCTACACCTTC. Protein product: CASSPEREGGYTF.

The chain carries TRBV5-1 and TRBJ1-1; D remains unclear. Trimming left V 0 bases short and J 10 bases short, with 13 bases between. The CDR3 spans 13 residues. Per germline, CDR1 SGHRS and CDR2 YFSETQ. In nucleotides, the CDR3 is TGCGCCAGCAGCTTGGGGCCAGGTTTGGGAGCTTTCTTT. This encodes CASSLGPGLGAFF.

CDR3 protein: CASSPAGYTGELFF. The CDR3 nucleotides read TGTGCCAGCTCTCCCGCGGGTTACACCGGGGAGCTGTTTTTT. The J gene is TRBJ2-2, the V gene TRBV18; D perhaps matches TRBD2 (5 bases). Germline assignment: CDR1 KGHSH and CDR2 LQKENI. There are 14 residues in the CDR3. The ends were cut back, 6 bases at V and 3 bases at J, with 11 bases in the middle. Full variable domain (rest looked up from reference TRBV18 and TRBJ2-2): NAGVMQNPRHLVRRRGQEARLRCSPMKGHSHVYWYRQLPEEGLKFMVYLQKENIIDESGMPKERFSAEFPKEGPSILRIQQVVRGDSAAYFCASSPAGYTGELFFGEGSRLTVL.

In its sample, this clone was seen a few times. This chain links TRBV10-1 with TRBJ1-3; D is ambiguous. The CDR3 is 14 residues long. CDR1 is WNHNN, CDR2 SYGVQD, per germline (reference sequence). Trimming cost V 0 bases and J 7 bases, with 10 bases left between them. In DNA form, the CDR3 reads TGCGCCAGCAGTGAGTCTCTTTTCGGGAACACCATATATTTT. Residues: CASSESLFGNTIYF.

This clone was counted between two and nine times. The V call is TRBV5-1, the J call TRBJ1-4, with D unresolved. The CDR3 contains 14 residues. V was clipped by 0 bases and J by 5 bases, with 8 bases between them. Germline V gene data show CDR1 as SGHRS and CDR2 as YFSETQ. The CDR3 DNA reads TGCGCCAGCAGCTTGGCAGGCCCCAATGAAAAACTGTTTTTT. This gives the protein CASSLAGPNEKLFF.

V gene TRBV2 combines with J gene TRBJ1-5, with D tentatively TRBD1 (6 bases). CDR1 SNHLY and CDR2 FYNNEI come from the germline V gene. V lost 2 bases to trimming and J lost 7 bases, with 18 bases between them. This CDR3 spans 16 amino acids. The CDR3 DNA reads as TGTGCCAGCAGTGAAACGGGCCCCACAGGGTACCAGCCCCAGCATTTT. It codes for CASSETGPTGYQPQHF.